This TCR beta chain was recorded in a study of cytomegalovirus exposure and HLA in healthy donors. Clones were sequenced by immunoSEQ multiplex PCR, and TCRdb holds only the in-frame ones, with some missing. The sample yields some 170,000 clones, approximately 87% seen once. Sequences were obtained from PBMCs. The sequence was obtained from a woman in her twenties or thirties in good health and CMV-seronegative.

The CDR3 spells CASNPGGPRGELFF. The DNA for the CDR3 is TGTGCCAGCAATCCCGGGGGGCCCCGGGGGGAGCTGTTTTTT. The chain is built from TRBV19 and TRBJ2-2, with D tentatively TRBD2 (7 bases). From germline, CDR1 is LNHDA and CDR2 SQIVND (reference sequence). V was pared by 9 bases and J by 8 bases, with 19 bases between. This CDR3 has 14 residues.